The rows below give T cell receptor beta chains drawn from one sample of a study of blood T cell repertoires in COVID-19. Profiling relied on immunoSEQ multiplex PCR, and the TCRdb table lists in-frame clones only, not all of them. The sample includes about 330,000 clones, 87% seen only once; the top ten take around 9.9%. The sequencing sample was made of peripheral blood. The receptors were sampled from a man aged 25 to 40 with COVID-19, enrolled during active disease. Both conserved end residues are part of each CDR3. The order of the fields is clone size, D gene, J gene, V gene, CDR3 protein, CDR3 DNA. A D gene is named only where the DNA matches it firmly. Size is stated for part of the rows, as once, few or many counts, or as a class when the clone is expanded.

few | . | TRBJ2-5 | TRBV6-1 | CASSELTGKETQYF | TGTGCCAGCAGTGAACTCACAGGGAAAGAGACCCAGTACTTC
. | TRBD2 | TRBJ2-1 | TRBV2 | CASSPLAGAGNEQFF | TGTGCCAGCTCCCCTTTAGCGGGAGCGGGCAATGAGCAGTTCTTC
few | . | TRBJ2-7 | TRBV10-3 | CAIRDSSYEQYF | TGTGCCATCAGGGACAGTTCCTACGAGCAGTACTTC
. | . | TRBJ2-7 | TRBV15 | CATSREKPPYEQYF | TGTGCCACCAGCAGAGAAAAGCCCCCCTACGAGCAGTACTTC
. | . | TRBJ2-2 | TRBV5-6 | CASSLSGSTGELFF | TGTGCCAGCAGCTTATCCGGGAGCACCGGGGAGCTGTTTTTT
. | . | TRBJ1-5 | TRBV2 | CASTFSPETGNNQPQHF | TGTGCCAGCACCTTCTCTCCCGAGACAGGTAACAATCAGCCCCAGCATTTT
. | . | TRBJ2-3 | TRBV11-2 | CASSRVGTQYF | TGTGCCAGCAGCCGGGTCGGTACGCAGTATTTT
. | TRBD2 | TRBJ2-7 | TRBV9 | CASSVTVSGGVDEQYF | TGTGCCAGCAGCGTAACCGTTAGCGGGGGGGTAGACGAGCAGTACTTC
. | TRBD1 | TRBJ2-7 | TRBV28 | CASSSPGRQGADEQYF | TGTGCCAGCAGTTCGCCTGGTCGACAGGGGGCCGACGAGCAGTACTTC
. | . | TRBJ2-1 | TRBV7-3 | CASSLRPSAGEQFF | TGTGCCAGCAGCTTACGTCCTAGCGCTGGGGAGCAGTTCTTC
. | TRBD2 | TRBJ2-1 | TRBV9 | CASSARTSGTSRSSYNEQFF | TGTGCCAGCAGCGCGAGGACTAGCGGGACCTCCCGAAGCTCCTACAATGAGCAGTTCTTC
. | . | TRBJ2-2 | TRBV7-3 | CASSSFGGELFF | TGTGCCAGCAGCTCTTTCGGCGGGGAGCTGTTTTTT
. | . | TRBJ1-5 | TRBV6-2/TRBV6-3 | CASSSNRQVLPNQPQHF | TGTGCCAGCAGCTCAAACCGACAGGTTCTTCCCAATCAGCCCCAGCATTTT
. | . | TRBJ2-4 | TRBV27 | CASSLSQGMINIQYF | TGTGCCAGCAGTTTATCCCAGGGGATGATAAACATTCAGTACTTC
. | . | TRBJ2-1 | TRBV15 | CATSRREEYNEQFF | TGTGCCACCAGCAGGAGGGAGGAATACAATGAGCAGTTCTTC
. | TRBD2 | TRBJ2-5 | TRBV7-2 | CASSLAVVGGGTLGTQYF | TGTGCCAGCAGCTTAGCTGTGGTCGGCGGGGGTACTCTAGGGACCCAGTACTTC
. | . | TRBJ2-6 | TRBV10-3 | CAISEEQGNVLTF | TGTGCCATCAGTGAAGAACAGGGCAACGTCCTGACTTTC
. | . | TRBJ1-6 | TRBV27 | CASSLSGGAHPLYNSPLHF | TGTGCCAGCAGTTTATCCGGAGGGGCGCACCCGTTATATAATTCACCCCTCCACTTT
. | . | TRBJ2-3 | TRBV11-3 | CASSLEQGYNTQYF | TGTGCCAGCAGCTTAGAACAGGGATACAATACGCAGTATTTT
. | TRBD1 | TRBJ1-2 | TRBV6-2/TRBV6-3 | CASSSTGILAGYTF | TGTGCCAGCAGTTCGACAGGGATATTGGCTGGCTACACCTTC
. | TRBD1 | TRBJ2-5 | TRBV5-1 | CASSVDRGQETQYF | TGCGCCAGCAGCGTCGACAGGGGCCAAGAGACCCAGTACTTC
. | TRBD1 | TRBJ1-1 | TRBV25-1 | CASSELRQGAMNTEAFF | TGTGCCAGCAGTGAACTAAGGCAGGGGGCCATGAACACTGAAGCTTTCTTT
. | . | TRBJ2-3 | TRBV18 | CASSPYGSTDTQYF | TGTGCCAGCTCACCATACGGGAGCACAGATACGCAGTATTTT